The rows below give T cell receptor beta chains drawn from one sample of a study of PD-L1 blockade in urothelial cancer. Repertoires were generated with immunoSEQ multiplex PCR, while TCRdb's copy carries only in-frame clones and drops some. Seen here are roughly 50,000 clones, 70% to 85% observed once, and the top ten hold more than 3.5%. The material sequenced was PBMCs, taken around atezolizumab (anti-PD-L1) treatment. These receptors all come from a man between 65 and 85 years old with urothelial cancer. The CDR3 runs from the conserved cysteine through the conserved F or W.

J gene: TRBJ2-1; V gene: TRBV7-2; CDR3 protein: CASSWTGYNEQFF
J gene: TRBJ2-2; V gene: TRBV5-1; CDR3 protein: CASSRDRVSTGELFF
J gene: TRBJ2-2; V gene: TRBV7-2; CDR3 protein: CASSLFPWGAGELFF
J gene: TRBJ1-2; V gene: TRBV29-1; CDR3 protein: CSVGDRTNYGYTF
J gene: TRBJ2-1; V gene: TRBV30; CDR3 protein: CAWRESLADLYNEQFF
J gene: TRBJ2-7; V gene: TRBV30; CDR3 protein: CAWSEKRDSYEQYF
J gene: TRBJ2-7; V gene: TRBV7-8; CDR3 protein: CASSLGTGSYEQYF
J gene: TRBJ1-2; V gene: TRBV5-4; CDR3 protein: CASSSRTGPELYGYTF
J gene: TRBJ2-1; V gene: TRBV25-1; CDR3 protein: CASSESRQGLHNEQFF
J gene: TRBJ1-3; V gene: TRBV7-2; CDR3 protein: CASSLDSGSSGNTIYF